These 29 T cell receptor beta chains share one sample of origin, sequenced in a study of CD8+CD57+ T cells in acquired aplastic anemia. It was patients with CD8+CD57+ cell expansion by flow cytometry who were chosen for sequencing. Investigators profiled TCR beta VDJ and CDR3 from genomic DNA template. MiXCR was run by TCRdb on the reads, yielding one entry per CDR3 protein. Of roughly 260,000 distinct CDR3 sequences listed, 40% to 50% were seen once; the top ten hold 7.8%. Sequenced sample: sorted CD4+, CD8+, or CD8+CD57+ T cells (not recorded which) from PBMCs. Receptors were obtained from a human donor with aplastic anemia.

The CDR3 DNA sequence: TGCAGTGCTAGCGAAGCCCGTGACAGATTAGCCAAAAACATTCAGTACTTC. Protein product: CSASEARDRLAKNIQYF. The V gene is TRBV20-1, the J gene TRBJ2-4; a weak D match, TRBD1 (5 bases). This CDR3 spans 17 amino acids. Germline assignment: CDR1 DFQATT and CDR2 SNEGSKA (reference sequence). V was clipped by 3 bases and J by 0 bases, with 18 bases between them.

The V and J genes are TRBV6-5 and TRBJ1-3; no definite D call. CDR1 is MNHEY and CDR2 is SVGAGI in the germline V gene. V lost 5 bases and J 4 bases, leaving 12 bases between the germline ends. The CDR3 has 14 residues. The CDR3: CASSEKEAGNTIYF. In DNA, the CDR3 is TGTGCCAGCAGTGAAAAAGAGGCCGGAAACACCATATATTTT.

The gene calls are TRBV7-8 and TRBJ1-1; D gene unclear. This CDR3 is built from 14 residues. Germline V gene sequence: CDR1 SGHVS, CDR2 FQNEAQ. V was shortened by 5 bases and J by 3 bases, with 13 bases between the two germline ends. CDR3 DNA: TGTGCCAGCAGCCAAGATGGACGAGACACTGAAGCTTTCTTT. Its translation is CASSQDGRDTEAFF.

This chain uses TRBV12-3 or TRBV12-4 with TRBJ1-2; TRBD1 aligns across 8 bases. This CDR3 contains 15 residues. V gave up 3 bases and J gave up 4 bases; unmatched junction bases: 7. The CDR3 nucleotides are TGTGCCAGCAGTTTCGGGACAGGTCTTACCTATGGCTACACCTTC. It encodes CASSFGTGLTYGYTF.

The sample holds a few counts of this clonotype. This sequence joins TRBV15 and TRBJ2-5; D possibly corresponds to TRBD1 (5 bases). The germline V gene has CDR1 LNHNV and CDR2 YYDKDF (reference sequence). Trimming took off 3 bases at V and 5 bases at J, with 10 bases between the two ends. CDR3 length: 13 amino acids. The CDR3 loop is CATSSIRAETQYF. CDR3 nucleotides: TGTGCCACCAGCAGTATCAGGGCTGAGACCCAGTACTTC.

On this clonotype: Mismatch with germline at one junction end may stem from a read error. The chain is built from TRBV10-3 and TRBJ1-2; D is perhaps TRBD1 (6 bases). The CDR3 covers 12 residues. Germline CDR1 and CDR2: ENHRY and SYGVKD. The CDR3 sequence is CGVGAPNYGYTF. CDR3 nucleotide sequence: TGCGGAGTGGGGGCGCCTAACTATGGCTACACCTTC.

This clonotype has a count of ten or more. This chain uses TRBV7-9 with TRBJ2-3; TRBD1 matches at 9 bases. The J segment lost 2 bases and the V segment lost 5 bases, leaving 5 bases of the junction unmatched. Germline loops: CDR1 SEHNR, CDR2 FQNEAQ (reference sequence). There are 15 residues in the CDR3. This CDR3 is CASSNRDRATDTQYF. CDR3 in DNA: TGTGCCAGCAGCAACCGGGACAGGGCCACAGATACGCAGTATTTT. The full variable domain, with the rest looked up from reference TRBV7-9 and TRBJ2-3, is DTGVSQNPRHKITKRGQNVTFRCDPISEHNRLYWYRQTLGQGPEFLTYFQNEAQLEKSRLLSDRFSAERPKGSFSTLEIQRTEQGDSAMYLCASSNRDRATDTQYFGPGTRLTVL.

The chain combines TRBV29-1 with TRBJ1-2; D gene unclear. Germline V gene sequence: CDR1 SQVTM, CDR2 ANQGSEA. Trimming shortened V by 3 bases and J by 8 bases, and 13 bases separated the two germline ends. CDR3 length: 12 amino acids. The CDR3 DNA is TGCAGCGTTGATGAAGGGTCGAGAGGCTACACCTTC. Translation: CSVDEGSRGYTF. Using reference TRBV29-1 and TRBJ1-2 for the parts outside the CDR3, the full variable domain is SAVISQKPSRDICQRGTSLTIQCQVDSQVTMMFWYRQQPGQSLTLIATANQGSEATYESGFVIDKFPISRPNLTFSTLTVSNMSPEDSSIYLCSVDEGSRGYTFGSGTRLTVV.

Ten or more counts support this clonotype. In DNA form, the CDR3 reads TGTGCCAGCAGTTTTGGCGGGAGTTCCGCCGAGCAGTACTTC. This encodes CASSFGGSSAEQYF. This sequence joins TRBV12-3 or TRBV12-4 and TRBJ2-7; 7 nucleotides line up with TRBD2. V was pared by 3 bases and J by 6 bases, with 8 bases of the junction left unmatched. The CDR3 runs to 14 residues.

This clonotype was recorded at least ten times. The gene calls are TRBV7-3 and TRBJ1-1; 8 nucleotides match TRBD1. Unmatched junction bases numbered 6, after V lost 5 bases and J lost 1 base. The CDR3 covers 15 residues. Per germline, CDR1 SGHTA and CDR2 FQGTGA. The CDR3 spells CASSAGDRTNTEAFF. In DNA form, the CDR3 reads TGTGCCAGCAGCGCTGGGGACAGGACGAACACTGAAGCTTTCTTT.

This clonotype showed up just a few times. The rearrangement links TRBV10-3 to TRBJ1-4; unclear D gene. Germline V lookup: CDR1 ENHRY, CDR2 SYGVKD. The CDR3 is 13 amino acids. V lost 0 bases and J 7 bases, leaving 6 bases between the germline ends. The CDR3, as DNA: TGTGCCATCAGTGAGTCATTCGGTGAAAAACTGTTTTTT. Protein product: CAISESFGEKLFF.

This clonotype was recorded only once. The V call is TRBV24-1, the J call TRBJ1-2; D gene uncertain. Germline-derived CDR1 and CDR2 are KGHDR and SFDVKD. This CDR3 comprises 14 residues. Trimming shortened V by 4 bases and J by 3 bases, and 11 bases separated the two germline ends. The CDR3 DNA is TGTGCCACCAGTGAGGGCGGTCGTCACTATGGCTACACCTTC. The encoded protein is CATSEGGRHYGYTF.

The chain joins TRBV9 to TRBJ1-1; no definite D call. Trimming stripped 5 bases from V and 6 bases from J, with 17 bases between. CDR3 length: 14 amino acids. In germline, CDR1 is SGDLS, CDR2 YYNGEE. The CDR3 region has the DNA TGTGCCAGCAGTGATTCCGGACTTAGAGCTGAAGCTTTCTTT. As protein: CASSDSGLRAEAFF.

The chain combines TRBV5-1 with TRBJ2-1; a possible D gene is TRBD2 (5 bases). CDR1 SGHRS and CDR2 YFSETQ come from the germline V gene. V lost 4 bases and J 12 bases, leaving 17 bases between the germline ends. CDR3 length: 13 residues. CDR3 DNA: TGCGCCAGCAGCGCTTACGGGGTCGGTGGGCAGTTCTTC. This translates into CASSAYGVGGQFF.

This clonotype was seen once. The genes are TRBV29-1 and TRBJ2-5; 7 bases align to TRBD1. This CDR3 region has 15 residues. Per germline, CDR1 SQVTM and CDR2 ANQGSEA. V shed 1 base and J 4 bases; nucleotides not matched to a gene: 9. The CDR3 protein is CSVEGELGGRETQYF. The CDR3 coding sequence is TGCAGCGTTGAAGGGGAATTAGGGGGCAGAGAGACCCAGTACTTC.

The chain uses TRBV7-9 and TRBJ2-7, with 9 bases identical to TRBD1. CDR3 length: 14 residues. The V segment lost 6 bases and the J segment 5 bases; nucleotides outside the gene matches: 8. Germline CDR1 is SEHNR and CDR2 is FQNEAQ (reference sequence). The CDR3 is CASSHRQGVDEQYF. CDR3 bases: TGTGCCAGCAGTCATCGACAGGGGGTCGACGAGCAGTACTTC.

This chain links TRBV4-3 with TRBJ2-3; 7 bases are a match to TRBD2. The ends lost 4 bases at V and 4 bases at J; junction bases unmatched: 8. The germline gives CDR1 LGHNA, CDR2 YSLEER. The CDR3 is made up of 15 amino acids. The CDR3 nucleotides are TGCGCCAGCAGCCTGAGGAGCGGGAATGCAGATACGCAGTATTTT. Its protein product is CASSLRSGNADTQYF.

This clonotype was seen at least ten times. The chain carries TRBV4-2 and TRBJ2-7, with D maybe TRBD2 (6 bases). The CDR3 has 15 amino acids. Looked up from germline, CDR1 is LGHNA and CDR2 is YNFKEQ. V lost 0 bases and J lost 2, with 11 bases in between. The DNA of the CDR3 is TGTGCCAGCAGCCAAGAGGAGGGCCAGCCCTACGAGCAGTACTTC. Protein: CASSQEEGQPYEQYF.

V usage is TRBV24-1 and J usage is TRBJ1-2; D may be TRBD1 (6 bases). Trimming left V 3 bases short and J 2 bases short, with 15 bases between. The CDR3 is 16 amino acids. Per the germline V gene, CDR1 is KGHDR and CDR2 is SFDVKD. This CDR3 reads CATSDRTEKWNYGYTF. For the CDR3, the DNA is TGTGCCACCAGTGATCGGACAGAGAAGTGGAACTATGGCTACACCTTC.

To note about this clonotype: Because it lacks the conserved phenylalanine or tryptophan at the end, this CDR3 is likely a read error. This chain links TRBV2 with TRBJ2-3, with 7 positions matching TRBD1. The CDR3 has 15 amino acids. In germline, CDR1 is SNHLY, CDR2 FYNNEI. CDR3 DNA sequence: TGCGCCAGCAGTGAGGGGCAGACACAGGGGGATACGCAGTATCTT. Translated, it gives CASSEGQTQGDTQYL.

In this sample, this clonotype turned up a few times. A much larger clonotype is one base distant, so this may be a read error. This chain's CDR3 is CASSRGQARRNYGCTF. CDR3 sequence (DNA): TGTGCCAGTAGTAGAGGACAGGCACGAAGAAACTATGGCTGCACCTTC. The rearrangement links TRBV19 to TRBJ1-2, with TRBD1 matching over 7 bases. Germline CDR1 and CDR2: LNHDA and SQIVND (reference sequence). The CDR3 is made up of 16 amino acids.

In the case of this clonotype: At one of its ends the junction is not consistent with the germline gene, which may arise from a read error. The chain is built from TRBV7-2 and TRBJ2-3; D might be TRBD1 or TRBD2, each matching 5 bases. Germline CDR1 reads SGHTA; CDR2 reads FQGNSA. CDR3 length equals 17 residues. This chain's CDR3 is CASSLARDHPSTDTQYF. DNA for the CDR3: TGTGCCAGCAGCCTTGCCCGGGACCACCCTTCCACAGATACGCAGTACTTT.

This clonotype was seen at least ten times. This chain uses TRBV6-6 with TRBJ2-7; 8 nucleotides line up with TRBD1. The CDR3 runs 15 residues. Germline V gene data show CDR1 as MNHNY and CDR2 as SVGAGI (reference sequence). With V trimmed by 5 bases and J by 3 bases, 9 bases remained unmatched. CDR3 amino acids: CASSPGTGPFYEQYF. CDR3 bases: TGTGCCAGCAGTCCCGGGACAGGCCCCTTCTACGAGCAGTACTTC.

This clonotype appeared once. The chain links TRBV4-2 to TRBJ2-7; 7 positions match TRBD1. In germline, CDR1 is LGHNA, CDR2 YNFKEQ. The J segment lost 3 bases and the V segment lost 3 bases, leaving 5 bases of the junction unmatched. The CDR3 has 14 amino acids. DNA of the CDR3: TGTGCCAGCAGCCATTACCGGGACAGCTACGAGCAGTACTTC. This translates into CASSHYRDSYEQYF.

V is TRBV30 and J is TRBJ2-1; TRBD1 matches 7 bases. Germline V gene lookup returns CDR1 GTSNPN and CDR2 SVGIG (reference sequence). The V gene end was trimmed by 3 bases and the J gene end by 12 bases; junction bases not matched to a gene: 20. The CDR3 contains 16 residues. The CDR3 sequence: CAWRTWTGGSWWGQFF. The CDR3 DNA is TGTGCCTGGAGAACATGGACAGGTGGGAGTTGGTGGGGGCAGTTCTTC. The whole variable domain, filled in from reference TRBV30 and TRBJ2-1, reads SQTIHQWPATLVQPVGSPLSLECTVEGTSNPNLYWYRQAAGRGLQLLFYSVGIGQISSEVPQNLSASRPQDRQFILSSKKLLLSDSGFYLCAWRTWTGGSWWGQFFGPGTRLTVL.

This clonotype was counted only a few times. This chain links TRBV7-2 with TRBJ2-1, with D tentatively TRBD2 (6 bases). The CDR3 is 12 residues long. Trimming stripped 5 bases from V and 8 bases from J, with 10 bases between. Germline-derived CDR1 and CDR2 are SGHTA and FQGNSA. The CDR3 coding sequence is TGTGCCAGCAGCCTGTGGGGGGATGAGCAGTTCTTC. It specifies CASSLWGDEQFF.

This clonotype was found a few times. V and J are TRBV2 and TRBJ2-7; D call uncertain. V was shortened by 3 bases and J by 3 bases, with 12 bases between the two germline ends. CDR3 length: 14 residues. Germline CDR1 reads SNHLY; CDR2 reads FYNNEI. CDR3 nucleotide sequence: TGTGCCAGCAGTGACAGGCGACCAAACTACGAGCAGTACTTC. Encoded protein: CASSDRRPNYEQYF.

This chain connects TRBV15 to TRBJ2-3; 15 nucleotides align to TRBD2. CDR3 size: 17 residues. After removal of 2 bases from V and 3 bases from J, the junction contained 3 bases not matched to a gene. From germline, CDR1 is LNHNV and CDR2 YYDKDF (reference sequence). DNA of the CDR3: TGTGCCACCAGCAGAAGGACTAGCGGGGGGGGGACAGATACGCAGTATTTT. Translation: CATSRRTSGGGTDTQYF.

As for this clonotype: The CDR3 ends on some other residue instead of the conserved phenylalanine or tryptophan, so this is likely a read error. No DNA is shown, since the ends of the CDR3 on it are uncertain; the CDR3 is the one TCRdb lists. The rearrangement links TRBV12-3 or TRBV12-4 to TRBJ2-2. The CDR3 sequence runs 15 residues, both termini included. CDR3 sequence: CASSFGQSYTGELVL.